The rows below give T cell receptor beta chains drawn from one sample of a study of blood T cell repertoires in COVID-19. Measured with immunoSEQ multiplex PCR; TCRdb has only the in-frame clones, and not every one. The data contain approximately 480,000 clones, approximately 92% of them singletons. Sequenced input: peripheral blood. The receptor set was obtained from a man in his late teens or twenties with COVID-19, enrolled during active disease. Each CDR3 is given with its conserved first and last residue. The D gene is left open where the match is weak. Clone sizes are given selectively: once, few, many, or a class where the clone is expanded.

J gene	V gene	clone size	D gene	CDR3 DNA	CDR3 protein
TRBJ2-3	TRBV11-3	NA	TRBD2	TGTGCCAGCAGCACCGGACTAGCGGAGTACACAGATACGCAGTATTTT	CASSTGLAEYTDTQYF
TRBJ1-5	TRBV4-2	NA	NA	TGTGCCAGCAGCCAGGGGGAGGCCCAGCCCCAGCATTTT	CASSQGEAQPQHF
TRBJ2-7	TRBV24-1	NA	TRBD2	TGTGCCACCAGTCCCGGGGGGGTCGTACGCGAGCAGTACTTC	CATSPGGVVREQYF
TRBJ1-4	TRBV3-1/TRBV3-2	NA	NA	TGTGCCAGCAGCCAAGCAGGGGAAGGTGAAAAACTGTTTTTT	CASSQAGEGEKLFF
TRBJ1-5	TRBV12-3/TRBV12-4	NA	NA	TGTGCCAGCAGCCCGTTTACGGCAGGCCCCCAGCATTTT	CASSPFTAGPQHF
TRBJ2-5	TRBV18	NA	TRBD2	TGTGCCAGCTCATTTGGACTAGCGGGAGCCCTAGAGACCCAGTACTTC	CASSFGLAGALETQYF
TRBJ2-3	TRBV7-9	NA	NA	TGTGCCAGCAGCTTAAGACAGCCTGGGGATACGCAGTATTTT	CASSLRQPGDTQYF
TRBJ2-7	TRBV10-3	NA	NA	TGTGCCATCAAGGACTCTAACTATGGGGAGCAGTACTTC	CAIKDSNYGEQYF
TRBJ2-7	TRBV5-1	NA	TRBD2	TGCGCCAGCAGCGACGGGACTAGCGGGAGTTACGAGCAGTACTTC	CASSDGTSGSYEQYF
TRBJ1-3	TRBV28	NA	NA	TGTGCCAGCAGTCCTCGGTTCTCTGGAAACACCATATATTTT	CASSPRFSGNTIYF
TRBJ2-3	TRBV12-3/TRBV12-4	NA	TRBD2	TGTGCCAGCACTGGGGGGGTCGCAGATACGCAGTATTTT	CASTGGVADTQYF
TRBJ2-2	TRBV4-1	once	NA	TGCGCCAGCAGCCAAGGGGGCCCCGGCACCGGGGAGCTGTTTTTT	CASSQGGPGTGELFF
TRBJ2-7	TRBV5-1	NA	TRBD1	TGCGCCAGCAGCTTTGGGAGAAAAACAGGGGCAGCCTACGAGCAGTACTTC	CASSFGRKTGAAYEQYF
TRBJ2-1	TRBV3-1/TRBV3-2	NA	NA	TGTGCCAGCAGCCACGGTCTGGACTCCAATGAGCAGTTCTTC	CASSHGLDSNEQFF
TRBJ2-2	TRBV5-1	NA	TRBD2	TGCGCCAGCAGCCTGGGGGTAGCGGGCCACACCGGGGAGCTGTTTTTT	CASSLGVAGHTGELFF
TRBJ2-4	TRBV9	NA	NA	TGTGCCAGCAGCGTAGGGGGGCTGGGCATTCAGTACTTC	CASSVGGLGIQYF
TRBJ1-1	TRBV30	NA	NA	TGTGCCTGGACCTCGGGTCAGGGGACTGAAGCTTTCTTT	CAWTSGQGTEAFF
TRBJ1-1	TRBV14	NA	TRBD1	TGTGCCAGCAGCCCCACCGCAGGGGGGAACACTGAAGCTTTCTTT	CASSPTAGGNTEAFF
TRBJ2-5	TRBV28	NA	NA	TGTGCCAGCAGACCTAGACTAGTGAGATCGGAGACCCAGTACTTC	CASRPRLVRSETQYF
TRBJ2-1	TRBV5-1	NA	TRBD2	TGCGCCAGCAGCTTGGTGGCTAGCGGGGGGGCCATGGGGAATGAGCAGTTCTTC	CASSLVASGGAMGNEQFF
TRBJ1-1	TRBV7-9	NA	NA	TGTGCCAGCAGGTCGGGAACTGAAGCTTTCTTT	CASRSGTEAFF
TRBJ1-2	TRBV7-2	NA	TRBD1	TGTGCCAGCAGCTTAGTTCAGGGGGCGAATGGCTACACCTTC	CASSLVQGANGYTF
TRBJ2-2	TRBV6-6	once	TRBD2	TGTGCCAGCAGTTACGCCAGCGGGGGCGCCGGGGAGCTGTTTTTT	CASSYASGGAGELFF
TRBJ2-5	TRBV7-2	NA	NA	TGTGCCAGCAGCTTATCTCGGGGGCAAGAGACCCAGTACTTC	CASSLSRGQETQYF
TRBJ2-7	TRBV4-1	NA	NA	TGCGCCAGCAGCCAAGTTAGTGGGAGGCCCTCCTACGAGCAGTACTTC	CASSQVSGRPSYEQYF
TRBJ2-2	TRBV6-5	NA	NA	TGTGCCAGCAGGGGATCAGGGTTGACCGGGGAGCTGTTTTTT	CASRGSGLTGELFF
TRBJ2-7	TRBV2	NA	NA	TGTGCCAGCACCCAGGGTTTCGAGCAGTACTTC	CASTQGFEQYF
TRBJ1-2	TRBV2	NA	NA	TGTGCCAGCAGTGACGGGGGGGGCTATGGCTACACCTTC	CASSDGGGYGYTF
TRBJ2-7	TRBV20-1	NA	TRBD2	TGCAGTGCAGCCGGACTAGCCAAGCAGTACTTC	CSAAGLAKQYF
TRBJ2-3	TRBV6-6	once	NA	TGTGCCAGCAGTTACTCGCCAGGGGGGACTTCGGAAACGCAGTATTTT	CASSYSPGGTSETQYF
TRBJ1-6	TRBV18	NA	TRBD1	TGTGCCAGCTCACGACTCCGGTCAGGGACAGTGAGTTATTATTCACCCCTCCACTTT	CASSRLRSGTVSYYSPLHF
TRBJ2-1	TRBV19	NA	NA	TGTGCCACACAGGGTTCCCTCTACAATGAGCAGTTCTTC	CATQGSLYNEQFF
TRBJ2-2	TRBV5-5	NA	NA	TGTGCCAGCAGCTTGGTGCCGGAGATCGCCGGGGAGCTGTTTTTT	CASSLVPEIAGELFF
TRBJ1-3	TRBV7-9	once	NA	TGTGCCAGCAGCTTAGATCGGCACAGCTCTGGAAACACCATATATTTT	CASSLDRHSSGNTIYF
TRBJ2-2	TRBV3-1/TRBV3-2	NA	TRBD1	TGTGCCAGCAGCCAAGGGACAGGGCTGAACACCGGGGAGCTGTTTTTT	CASSQGTGLNTGELFF
TRBJ2-3	TRBV19	NA	TRBD2	TGTGCCAGTAGGGGGACTAGCGGGGGACAACCAGATACGCAGTATTTT	CASRGTSGGQPDTQYF
TRBJ2-6	TRBV20-1	NA	TRBD2	TGCAGTGCGAGTAGCGGGAGTACTGGGGCCAACGTCCTGACTTTC	CSASSGSTGANVLTF
TRBJ1-5	TRBV18	few	NA	TGTGCCAGCTCACTGGGGCTGGGGGGGAATCAGCCCCAGCATTTT	CASSLGLGGNQPQHF
TRBJ1-3	TRBV4-1	NA	NA	TGCGCCAGCAGCCCACCGATCAGGGGCCCCGGAAACACCATATATTTT	CASSPPIRGPGNTIYF
TRBJ2-3	TRBV4-1	NA	NA	TGCGCCAGCAGCCAAGATTTCGGGCAGGGGTCCCCAGATACGCAGTATTTT	CASSQDFGQGSPDTQYF
TRBJ1-1	TRBV7-9	once	NA	TGTGCCAGCAGCGCGACAGGTTGGAACACTGAAGCTTTCTTT	CASSATGWNTEAFF
TRBJ2-5	TRBV7-6	NA	TRBD1	TGTGCCAGCAGCACTCGACAGGGGAGGCAAGAGACCCAGTACTTC	CASSTRQGRQETQYF
TRBJ2-7	TRBV18	once	TRBD1	TGTGCCAGCTCACCCTGGGAACAGGGGCGCTACGAGCAGTACTTC	CASSPWEQGRYEQYF
TRBJ1-5	TRBV19	NA	NA	TGTGCCAGTACCGTACAGGGCGTAGCAGACGGGCCCCAGCATTTT	CASTVQGVADGPQHF
TRBJ2-4	TRBV28	NA	NA	TGTGCCAGCAAGATGGCGGCCGCCAAAAACATTCAGTACTTC	CASKMAAAKNIQYF
TRBJ2-1	TRBV7-9	NA	NA	TGTGCCAGCCGCCCGCGAGCCCAGGGGCCATCTAGCAATGAGCAGTTCTTC	CASRPRAQGPSSNEQFF
TRBJ1-1	TRBV6-4	NA	NA	TGTGCCAGCAGTGACTCCTCGGGTGAAGCTTTCTTT	CASSDSSGEAFF
TRBJ1-5	TRBV2	NA	NA	TGTGCCAGCAGTGAAGCGGCGGGCTTCGGCAATCAGCCCCAGCATTTT	CASSEAAGFGNQPQHF
TRBJ1-4	TRBV4-1	NA	TRBD1	TGCGCCAGCAGCCCCTATGAGGGACAGGCGAAGTTGTTTTTT	CASSPYEGQAKLFF
TRBJ2-3	TRBV25-1	NA	NA	TGTGCCAGCAGTGAATTTGTAACAGATACGCAGTATTTT	CASSEFVTDTQYF
TRBJ2-7	TRBV15	few	NA	TGTGCCACCAGCAGAGTTCCGACTGGCTCCTACGAGCAGTACTTC	CATSRVPTGSYEQYF